The 15 T cell receptor beta chains reported below all come from one sample, sequenced in a study of cytomegalovirus exposure and HLA in healthy donors. The PCR used 60 Vbeta and 13 Jbeta primers. Clones were read by immunoSEQ multiplex PCR, and TCRdb kept only the in-frame ones, dropping some. This sample carries about 190,000 clones, 70% to 80% of them seen once, and the ten largest clones take 13% to 15%. The sample consisted of PBMCs. Receptor source: a woman in her twenties or thirties in good health and CMV-seropositive.

This clone occurred many times. J is TRBJ1-1 and V is TRBV19; tentative D call: TRBD1 (6 bases). The CDR3 sequence is 13 residues long. In germline, CDR1 is LNHDA, CDR2 SQIVND (reference sequence). V lost 5 bases and J lost 0, with 7 bases in between. Here the CDR3 reads CASSGTMNTEAFF. Here the CDR3 DNA reads TGTGCCAGTAGTGGGACAATGAACACTGAAGCTTTCTTT.

The rearrangement links TRBV30 to TRBJ2-7, with 10 positions matching TRBD2. Germline V gives CDR1 GTSNPN, CDR2 SVGIG (reference sequence). V dropped 5 bases and J dropped 7; count of bases not matched to a gene: 8. This CDR3 comprises 13 residues. CDR3 sequence: CAWAHQRGGEQYF. Here the CDR3 DNA reads TGTGCCTGGGCTCACCAGCGGGGGGGAGAGCAGTACTTC. Combining the CDR3 with reference TRBV30 and TRBJ2-7 gives the whole variable domain SQTIHQWPATLVQPVGSPLSLECTVEGTSNPNLYWYRQAAGRGLQLLFYSVGIGQISSEVPQNLSASRPQDRQFILSSKKLLLSDSGFYLCAWAHQRGGEQYFGPGTRLTVT.

The genes are TRBV5-1 and TRBJ2-7, with 7 bases lining up with TRBD1. The CDR3 runs 14 residues. After removal of 5 bases from V and 3 bases from J, the junction contained 8 bases not matched to a gene. CDR1 and CDR2 (germline): SGHRS, YFSETQ. CDR3 sequence (DNA): TGCGCCAGCAGACCCTCCGGGACAGTCTACGAGCAGTACTTC. It is translated as CASRPSGTVYEQYF.

This chain joins TRBV30 and TRBJ1-4, with TRBD1 matching over 8 bases. This CDR3 contains 18 residues. Unmatched junction bases numbered 16, after V lost 0 bases and J lost 7 bases. Looked up from germline, CDR1 is GTSNPN and CDR2 is SVGIG (reference sequence). CDR3 sequence reads: CAWSVPRTGTLGGEKLFF. The CDR3 nucleotides read TGTGCCTGGAGTGTTCCCAGGACAGGGACTCTCGGGGGTGAAAAACTGTTTTTT. The full variable domain, its missing parts supplied by reference TRBV30 and TRBJ1-4, is SQTIHQWPATLVQPVGSPLSLECTVEGTSNPNLYWYRQAAGRGLQLLFYSVGIGQISSEVPQNLSASRPQDRQFILSSKKLLLSDSGFYLCAWSVPRTGTLGGEKLFFGSGTQLSVL.

This clone was counted a few times. Here the CDR3 reads CASSQKPRTELRNTEAFF. CDR3 in DNA: TGCGCCAGCAGCCAAAAACCTCGGACAGAGCTAAGGAACACTGAAGCTTTCTTT. The J gene is TRBJ1-1, the V gene TRBV4-3, with D tentatively TRBD1 (6 bases). V lost 2 bases and J lost 1, with 20 bases in between. Germline lookup yields CDR1 LGHNA and CDR2 YSLEER. The CDR3 runs 18 residues.

This clone was recorded once. DNA of the CDR3: TGTGCCAGCAGCCAGGGACAGATAGGATCCTACGAGCAGTACTTC. Translating gives CASSQGQIGSYEQYF. The chain links TRBV16 to TRBJ2-7; 7 bases align to TRBD1. This CDR3 is built from 15 residues. CDR1 KGHSY and CDR2 FQNENV come from the germline V gene. The junction had 6 bases not matched to a gene; V was cut back by 3 bases and J by 1 base.

CDR3 protein: CASKGRGSSYEQYF. CDR3 in DNA: TGTGCCAGCAAGGGTAGGGGGAGCTCCTACGAGCAGTACTTC. The chain is built from TRBV2 and TRBJ2-7; maybe TRBD1 (6 bases). V lost 7 bases to trimming and J lost 0 bases, with 13 bases between them. This CDR3 is 14 amino acids long. Germline V CDR1 and CDR2: SNHLY, FYNNEI. The complete variable domain, with remaining parts taken from reference TRBV2 and TRBJ2-7, reads EPEVTQTPSHQVTQMGQEVILRCVPISNHLYFYWYRQILGQKVEFLVSFYNNEISEKSEIFDDQFSVERPDGSNFTLKIRSTKLEDSAMYFCASKGRGSSYEQYFGPGTRLTVT.

The V and J genes are TRBV18 and TRBJ1-5; a weak D match, TRBD1 (5 bases). The CDR3 loop spans 14 amino acids. V lost 5 bases to trimming and J lost 0 bases, with 8 bases between them. Germline V lookup: CDR1 KGHSH, CDR2 LQKENI. The CDR3 loop reads CASSKTDSNQPQHF. In DNA, the CDR3 is TGTGCCAGCTCAAAGACAGATAGCAATCAGCCCCAGCATTTT.

V is TRBV27 and J is TRBJ2-2, with D tentatively TRBD2 (6 bases). V lost 4 bases, J lost 2 bases, and 8 bases lay in between. This CDR3 comprises 14 residues. Germline V gene lookup returns CDR1 MNHEY and CDR2 SMNVEV (reference sequence). The CDR3 coding sequence is TGTGCCAGCAGTTGGAGGGAAAACACCGGGGAGCTGTTTTTT. It translates to CASSWRENTGELFF.

The V gene is TRBV4-3, the J gene TRBJ2-7; weak D call: TRBD2 (5 bases). Deletions cut 0 bases from V and 2 bases from J, with 5 bases between. The CDR3 sequence is 13 residues long. Germline lookup yields CDR1 LGHNA and CDR2 YSLEER. The DNA of the CDR3 is TGCGCCAGCAGCCAAGAGCGGGCCTACGAGCAGTACTTC. It is translated as CASSQERAYEQYF.

This clone showed up just once. The gene calls are TRBV15 and TRBJ2-7, with D possibly being TRBD2 (5 bases). This CDR3 comprises 14 residues. Germline values: CDR1 LNHNV, CDR2 YYDKDF (reference sequence). Deletions cut 5 bases from V and 3 bases from J, with 14 bases between. The chain's CDR3 is CATSVGGSFYEQYF. The CDR3, as DNA: TGTGCCACCAGCGTCGGAGGATCCTTCTACGAGCAGTACTTC.

This clone was recorded a few times. This rearrangement joins TRBV10-1 to TRBJ1-1; 8 nucleotides match TRBD1. After removal of 5 bases from V and 7 bases from J, the junction contained 3 bases not matched to a gene. Germline values: CDR1 WNHNN, CDR2 SYGVQD (reference sequence). There are 12 residues in the CDR3. CDR3 DNA sequence: TGCGCCAGCAGTCGCGACAGGGGTGAAGCTTTCTTT. Translation: CASSRDRGEAFF.

The chain couples TRBV5-1 to TRBJ2-7; D might be TRBD1 (6 bases). CDR3 length: 15 residues. The V end was cut by 4 bases, the J end by 7 bases, with 21 bases between. Germline V lookup: CDR1 SGHRS, CDR2 YFSETQ. CDR3 sequence: CASSPGTPKTEEQYF. CDR3 nucleotide sequence: TGCGCCAGCAGCCCCGGGACACCAAAGACAGAAGAGCAGTACTTC.

This rearrangement joins TRBV6-1 to TRBJ1-1; D gene uncertain. There are 13 residues in the CDR3. Per the germline V gene, CDR1 is MNHNS and CDR2 is SASEGT. The V end lost 5 bases, the J end lost 2 bases, and 9 bases lay between the germline ends. CDR3 bases: TGTGCCAGCAGTCCGCGGGGTAACACTGAAGCTTTCTTT. Amino acids: CASSPRGNTEAFF.

The chain couples TRBV27 to TRBJ2-7, with a tentative D call TRBD1 (6 bases). The CDR3 is 14 amino acids. Germline loops: CDR1 MNHEY, CDR2 SMNVEV (reference sequence). The germline V and J ends were trimmed by 1 base and 6 bases, with 13 bases remaining between them. CDR3 sequence (DNA): TGTGCCAGCAGTTTATGGCCTCTCAGGGGCGAGCAGTACTTC. As protein: CASSLWPLRGEQYF.